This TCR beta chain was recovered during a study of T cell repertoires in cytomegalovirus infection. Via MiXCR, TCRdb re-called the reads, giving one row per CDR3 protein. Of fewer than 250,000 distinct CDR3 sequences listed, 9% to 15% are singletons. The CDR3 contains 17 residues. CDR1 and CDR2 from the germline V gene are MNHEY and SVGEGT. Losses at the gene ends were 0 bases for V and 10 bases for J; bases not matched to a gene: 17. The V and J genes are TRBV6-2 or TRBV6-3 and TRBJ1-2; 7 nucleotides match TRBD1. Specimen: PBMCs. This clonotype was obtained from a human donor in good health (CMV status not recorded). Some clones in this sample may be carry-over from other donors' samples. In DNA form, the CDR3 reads TGTGCCAGCAGTTACTCGCTTCAGGACAGGATGAGCGAGGACTACACCTTC. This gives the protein CASSYSLQDRMSEDYTF.